This entry lists 25 T cell receptor beta chains sequenced from one sample in a study of vaccination and CD4 T cells after COVID-19. The treatment denotes: approximately 11-day PBMC culture with coronavirus spike peptide pools or control peptides (ViraFEST assay). The antigens of these receptors remain unknown. Scientists ran DNA taken from cultured CD4+ T cells through the Oncomine TCR Beta short-read assay for sequencing. A single record per CDR3 protein comes from TCRdb applying MiXCR to the PCR reads. The sample holds about 21,000 distinct CDR3 sequences, around 40% seen once. The material sequenced was CD4+ T cells from blood, cultured in vitro, taken after SARS-CoV-2 vaccination. The receptors come from a human donor who had recovered from COVID-19.

The rearrangement links TRBV19 to TRBJ1-2, with 7 nucleotides matching TRBD1. The V segment lost 3 bases and the J segment 8 bases; nucleotides outside the gene matches: 6. The CDR3 contains 13 residues. Germline V gene sequence: CDR1 LNHDA, CDR2 SQIVND (reference sequence). CDR3 nucleotide sequence: TGTGCCAGTAGTATCACAGGGGTCGGAGGCTACACCTTC. Residues: CASSITGVGGYTF. Combining the CDR3 with reference TRBV19 and TRBJ1-2 gives the whole variable domain DGGITQSPKYLFRKEGQNVTLSCEQNLNHDAMYWYRQDPGQGLRLIYYSQIVNDFQKGDIAEGYSVSREKKESFPLTVTSAQKNPTAFYLCASSITGVGGYTFGSGTRLTVV.

This clonotype occurred a few times. The V and J genes are TRBV7-2 and TRBJ2-3; no firm D call. V was shortened by 5 bases and J by 0 bases, with 12 bases between the two germline ends. Per germline, CDR1 SGHTA and CDR2 FQGNSA. There are 15 residues in the CDR3. The CDR3 loop reads CASSLDDFSTDTQYF. Written as DNA, the CDR3 is TGTGCCAGCAGCCTAGATGATTTCAGCACAGATACGCAGTATTTT.

V is TRBV15 and J is TRBJ1-3, with D hard to call. CDR1 LNHNV and CDR2 YYDKDF come from the germline V gene (reference sequence). Trimming stripped 5 bases from V and 2 bases from J, with 10 bases between. The CDR3 is made up of 14 amino acids. The chain's CDR3 is CATSRRGPGNTIYF. The CDR3 region has the DNA TGTGCCACCAGCCGTCGAGGACCTGGAAACACCATATATTTT.

V is TRBV20-1 and J is TRBJ2-5; either TRBD1 or TRBD2 may fit D (5 bases each). The CDR3 is 14 residues long. CDR1 is DFQATT and CDR2 is SNEGSKA in the germline V gene (reference sequence). V was cut by 0 bases and J by 7 bases, with 15 bases left in between. This CDR3 is CSARDRRAGATQYF. CDR3 DNA: TGCAGTGCTAGAGATCGGCGGGCTGGGGCGACCCAGTACTTC.

The rearrangement joins TRBV7-9 to TRBJ2-7; 10 bases are shared with TRBD1. Per germline, CDR1 SEHNR and CDR2 FQNEAQ (reference sequence). V dropped 2 bases and J dropped 6; count of bases not matched to a gene: 7. The CDR3 is 15 amino acids. CDR3: CASSLIGTGVREQYF. DNA of the CDR3: TGTGCCAGCAGCTTAATAGGGACAGGGGTTCGCGAGCAGTACTTC.

To note about this clonotype: At one end the junction does not follow the germline gene, possibly because of a read error. This chain uses TRBV7-8 with TRBJ2-3; D possibly corresponds to TRBD2 (5 bases). Germline CDR1 is SGHVS and CDR2 is FQNEAQ. The CDR3 is 14 residues long. For the CDR3, the DNA is TGTGGCAGCAGCTTAGAGGGTTCTTCAGATACGCAGTATTTT. Translation: CGSSLEGSSDTQYF.

The chain couples TRBV6-5 to TRBJ2-4; a weak D match, TRBD2 (7 bases). Germline lookup yields CDR1 MNHEY and CDR2 SVGAGI. The CDR3 length is 14 residues. Trimming removed 2 bases at V and 5 bases at J, with 10 bases between. CDR3 region: CASSYRGAENIQYF. Written as DNA, the CDR3 is TGTGCCAGCAGTTACCGGGGGGCAGAAAACATTCAGTACTTC.

The V and J genes are TRBV10-3 and TRBJ1-2; D call uncertain. Deletions cut 5 bases from V and 0 bases from J, with 7 bases between. Germline lookup yields CDR1 ENHRY and CDR2 SYGVKD. The length of the CDR3 is 13 residues. The CDR3 nucleotides read TGTGCCATCAGTCAACAGACTAACTATGGCTACACCTTC. Encoded protein: CAISQQTNYGYTF.

This clonotype was seen a handful of times. V gene TRBV5-1 combines with J gene TRBJ2-1, with D perhaps being TRBD1 or TRBD2 (7 bases each). The germline V gene encodes CDR1 SGHRS and CDR2 YFSETQ. Trimming took 4 bases from V and 7 from J, leaving 21 bases between them. This CDR3 is built from 16 residues. The CDR3 nucleotides read TGCGCCAGCAGCGCAGGGGGGGGCTTCGTTGGGAATGAGCAGTTCTTC. Translated: CASSAGGGFVGNEQFF. The variable domain in full, with the rest retrieved from reference TRBV5-1 and TRBJ2-1, is KAGVTQTPRYLIKTRGQQVTLSCSPISGHRSVSWYQQTPGQGLQFLFEYFSETQRNKGNFPGRFSGRQFSNSRSEMNVSTLELGDSALYLCASSAGGGFVGNEQFFGPGTRLTVL.

This clonotype was counted a few times. The chain employs TRBV5-4 and TRBJ2-7, with 7 bases fitting TRBD2. After removal of 0 bases from V and 5 bases from J, the junction contained 8 bases not matched to a gene. The CDR3 totals 15 residues. Germline V lookup: CDR1 SGHNT, CDR2 YYREEE (reference sequence). The CDR3 spells CASSLVAGAANEQYF. For the CDR3, the DNA is TGTGCCAGCAGCTTGGTGGCGGGAGCGGCGAACGAGCAGTACTTC. The full variable domain, completed using reference TRBV5-4 and TRBJ2-7, is ETGVTQSPTHLIKTRGQQVTLRCSSQSGHNTVSWYQQALGQGPQFIFQYYREEENGRGNFPPRFSGLQFPNYSSELNVNALELDDSALYLCASSLVAGAANEQYFGPGTRLTVT.

The V and J genes are TRBV11-2 and TRBJ1-1, with TRBD1 matching 7 bases. Unmatched junction bases numbered 10, after V lost 5 bases and J lost 4 bases. Looked up from germline, CDR1 is SGHAT and CDR2 is FQNNGV. The CDR3 spans 15 residues. The CDR3 sequence: CASSPRTGSATEAFF. The CDR3 nucleotides read TGTGCCAGCAGCCCTCGGACAGGCTCGGCCACTGAAGCTTTCTTT.

This clonotype was found a few times. This chain joins TRBV7-3 and TRBJ1-2; possibly TRBD1 for D (5 bases). CDR1 is SGHTA, CDR2 FQGTGA, per germline. V was pared by 2 bases and J by 6 bases, with 13 bases between. The CDR3 is 14 amino acids. The chain's CDR3 is CASSLRSRGDGYTF. CDR3 nucleotides: TGTGCCAGCAGCTTACGTTCGAGGGGAGATGGCTACACCTTC. Drawing the rest from reference TRBV7-3 and TRBJ1-2, the complete variable domain is GAGVSQTPSNKVTEKGKYVELRCDPISGHTALYWYRQSLGQGPEFLIYFQGTGAADDSGLPNDRFFAVRPEGSVSTLKIQRTERGDSAVYLCASSLRSRGDGYTFGSGTRLTVV.

This clonotype has a handful of counts. The V gene is TRBV6-1, the J gene TRBJ1-6, with a possible D match to TRBD1 (5 bases). This CDR3 contains 11 residues. The V gene lost 6 bases and the J gene lost 10 bases, with 7 bases spanning the gap. The germline V gene has CDR1 MNHNS and CDR2 SASEGT. The CDR3 DNA reads as TGTGCCAGCAGCCGGGACTCACCCCTCCACTTT. Translation: CASSRDSPLHF.

J is TRBJ1-1 and V is TRBV5-4; D is undetermined. Germline values: CDR1 SGHNT, CDR2 YYREEE (reference sequence). V was clipped by 9 bases and J by 6 bases, with 24 bases between them. The CDR3 covers 15 residues. In DNA, the CDR3 is TGTGCCACCAAAAAAGAATTTGGGGAGCGAGCTGAAGCTTTCTTT. This translates into CATKKEFGERAEAFF.

The rearrangement links TRBV20-1 to TRBJ1-1; D remains unclear. The CDR3 has 14 residues. V lost 0 bases to trimming and J lost 5 bases, with 13 bases between them. Germline CDR1 and CDR2: DFQATT and SNEGSKA (reference sequence). In DNA form, the CDR3 reads TGCAGTGCTAGAGAATCTGGGAGCAGGACTGAAGCTTTCTTT. Its translation is CSARESGSRTEAFF.

The chain couples TRBV7-2 to TRBJ2-1; TRBD2 matches 8 bases. V shed 2 bases and J 9 bases; nucleotides not matched to a gene: 15. Germline V gives CDR1 SGHTA, CDR2 FQGNSA. This CDR3 has 17 amino acids. As DNA, the CDR3 is TGTGCCAGCAGCTTAAATGTACAGGGACTAGAAATCTCTGAGCAGTTCTTC. This gives the protein CASSLNVQGLEISEQFF.

This clonotype was observed a few times. This chain connects TRBV20-1 to TRBJ1-3; no reliable D call. There are 15 residues in the CDR3. CDR1 is DFQATT and CDR2 is SNEGSKA in the germline V gene (reference sequence). V was cut by 5 bases and J by 0 bases, with 14 bases left in between. CDR3 nucleotide sequence: TGCAGTGCTTCAGAGAGCCCAGACTCTGGAAACACCATATATTTT. Protein sequence: CSASESPDSGNTIYF.

This chain uses TRBV20-1 with TRBJ2-7; D ambiguous. This CDR3 contains 11 residues. CDR1 and CDR2 (germline): DFQATT, SNEGSKA (reference sequence). Here the CDR3 DNA reads TGCAGCGTCTTCAAAGACTACGAGCAGTACTTC. It translates to CSVFKDYEQYF.

V and J are TRBV19 and TRBJ2-3; D is unclear. V was clipped by 8 bases and J by 2 bases, with 11 bases between them. This CDR3 is 13 amino acids long. Germline CDR1 reads LNHDA; CDR2 reads SQIVND (reference sequence). The DNA of the CDR3 is TGTGCCAGTTCTCCGATAGACACAGATACGCAGTATTTT. It specifies CASSPIDTDTQYF.

The chain links TRBV20-1 to TRBJ2-5; 12 positions agree with TRBD2. The CDR3 is 15 amino acids. V shed 6 bases, J shed 5 bases, and the junction held 10 bases outside the gene matches. CDR1 is DFQATT and CDR2 is SNEGSKA in the germline V gene (reference sequence). CDR3 sequence (DNA): TGCAGTGCAAAACTAGCGGGGGGCCCTCGGGAGACCCAGTACTTC. Translating it yields CSAKLAGGPRETQYF.

The CDR3 loop is CASSSGLAGSYEQYF. DNA of the CDR3: TGTGCCAGCAGCTCGGGACTAGCGGGTTCCTACGAGCAGTACTTC. The chain recombines TRBV11-3 with TRBJ2-7; the match to TRBD2 covers 12 bases. With V trimmed by 4 bases and J by 1 base, 2 bases remained unmatched. CDR1 is SGHNT and CDR2 is YENEEA in the germline V gene. This CDR3 is 15 amino acids long.

The V and J genes are TRBV6-5 and TRBJ1-2, with no clear D. Germline loops: CDR1 MNHEY, CDR2 SVGAGI. With 8 bases removed from V and 8 bases from J, the gap between germline ends came to 15 bases. The CDR3 is 12 residues long. This CDR3 is CASRSLTRGYTF. The CDR3, as DNA: TGTGCCAGCCGTTCTCTAACTAGGGGCTACACCTTC.

This clonotype was detected only a few times. The V and J genes are TRBV19 and TRBJ1-6; D not resolved. CDR1 is LNHDA, CDR2 SQIVND, per germline (reference sequence). The CDR3 is 15 residues long. Trimming cost V 0 bases and J 6 bases, with 9 bases left between them. CDR3 nucleotide sequence: TGTGCCAGTAGTATAGAAAGGGATGGTAATTCACCCCTCCACTTT. Its translation: CASSIERDGNSPLHF.

The chain has TRBV7-3 and TRBJ2-7; D may be TRBD2 (5 bases). In germline, CDR1 is SGHTA, CDR2 FQGTGA. The V and J ends lost 3 bases and 5 bases respectively, with 11 bases between them. This CDR3 has 13 amino acids. The CDR3 DNA is TGTGCCAGCAGCTTTCGGGGTAACGACGAGCAGTACTTC. It specifies CASSFRGNDEQYF.

This clonotype was seen a handful of times. The chain joins TRBV19 to TRBJ1-1; tentatively, D is TRBD1 (5 bases). V was pared by 6 bases and J by 5 bases, with 16 bases between. The CDR3 contains 14 residues. Germline CDR1 is LNHDA and CDR2 is SQIVND (reference sequence). In DNA form, the CDR3 reads TGTGCCAGTAGAAGTCCAGGGACGGGAACTGAAGCTTTCTTT. It codes for CASRSPGTGTEAFF. The full variable domain, rest sourced from reference TRBV19 and TRBJ1-1, is DGGITQSPKYLFRKEGQNVTLSCEQNLNHDAMYWYRQDPGQGLRLIYYSQIVNDFQKGDIAEGYSVSREKKESFPLTVTSAQKNPTAFYLCASRSPGTGTEAFFGQGTRLTVV.